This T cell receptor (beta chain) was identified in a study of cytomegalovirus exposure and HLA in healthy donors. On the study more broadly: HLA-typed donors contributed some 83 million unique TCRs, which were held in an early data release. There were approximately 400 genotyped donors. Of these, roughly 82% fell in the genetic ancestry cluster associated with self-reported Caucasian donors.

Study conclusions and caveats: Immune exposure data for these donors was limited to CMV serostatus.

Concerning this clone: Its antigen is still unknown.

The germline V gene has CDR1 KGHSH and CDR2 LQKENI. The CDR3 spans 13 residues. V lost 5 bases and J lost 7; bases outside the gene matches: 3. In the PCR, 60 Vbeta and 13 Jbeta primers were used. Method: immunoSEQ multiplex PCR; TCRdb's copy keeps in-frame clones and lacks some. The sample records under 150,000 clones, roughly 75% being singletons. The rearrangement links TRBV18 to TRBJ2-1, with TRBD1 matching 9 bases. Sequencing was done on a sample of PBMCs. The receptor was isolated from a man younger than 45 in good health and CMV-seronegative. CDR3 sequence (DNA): TGTGCCAGCTCAGAAGACAGGGGGAATGAGCAGTTCTTC. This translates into CASSEDRGNEQFF.